This T cell receptor beta chain comes out of a study of identifying expanded T cells in peripheral blood. There are a few counts of this clone. The protocol was immunoSEQ multiplex PCR, while the TCRdb copy is restricted to in-frame clones and leaves out a portion. The data contain more than 50,000 clones, approximately 82% of them singletons. V shed 4 bases and J 0 bases; nucleotides not matched to a gene: 3. Germline CDR1 is LNHDA and CDR2 is SQIVND (reference sequence). The CDR3 spans 14 residues. The receptor was isolated from a person aged 18 to 75 in good health. The genes are TRBV19 and TRBJ2-7, with 7 nucleotides matching TRBD1. Sequenced input: blood. CDR3 sequence reads: CASSTTGYSYEQYF. As DNA, the CDR3 is TGTGCCAGTAGTACGACAGGGTACTCCTACGAGCAGTACTTC.